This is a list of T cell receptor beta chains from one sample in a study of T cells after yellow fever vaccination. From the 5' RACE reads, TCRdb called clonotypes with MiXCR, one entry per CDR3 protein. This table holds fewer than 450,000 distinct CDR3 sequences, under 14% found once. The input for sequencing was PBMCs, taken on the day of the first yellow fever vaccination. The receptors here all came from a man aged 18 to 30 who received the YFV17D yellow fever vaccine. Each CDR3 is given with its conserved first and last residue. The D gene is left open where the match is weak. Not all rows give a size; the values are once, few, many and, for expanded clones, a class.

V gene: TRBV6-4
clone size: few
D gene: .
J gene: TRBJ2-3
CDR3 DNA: TGTGCCAGCAGTGAAGTCCCAGGCACAGATACGCAGTATTTT
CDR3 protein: CASSEVPGTDTQYF

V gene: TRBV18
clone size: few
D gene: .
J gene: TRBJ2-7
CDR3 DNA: TGTGCCAGCTCACCCTTTGGACAGCTAACCTACGAGCAGTACTTC
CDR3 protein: CASSPFGQLTYEQYF

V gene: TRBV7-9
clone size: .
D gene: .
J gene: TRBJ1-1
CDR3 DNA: TGTGCCAGCAGCTTTCTGGGACCGGGGGACACTGAAGCTTTCTTT
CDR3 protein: CASSFLGPGDTEAFF

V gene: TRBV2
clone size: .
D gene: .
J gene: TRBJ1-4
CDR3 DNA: TGTGCCAGCAGTGACCCGACCTCAGGGGATGAAAAACTGTTTTTT
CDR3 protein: CASSDPTSGDEKLFF

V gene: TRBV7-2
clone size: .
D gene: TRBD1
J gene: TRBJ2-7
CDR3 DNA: TGTGCCAGCAGCCGTTCAGGGGGCGACCAGTACTTC
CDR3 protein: CASSRSGGDQYF

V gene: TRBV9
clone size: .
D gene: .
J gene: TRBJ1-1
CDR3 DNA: TGTGCCAGCAGCGTGGGATGCGTAAGCACTGAAGCTTTCTTT
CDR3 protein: CASSVGCVSTEAFF

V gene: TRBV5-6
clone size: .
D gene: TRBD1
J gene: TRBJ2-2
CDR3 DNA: TGTGCCAGCAGCTTGCTGTCAGGGGGAACCGGGGAGCTGTTTTTT
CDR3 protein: CASSLLSGGTGELFF

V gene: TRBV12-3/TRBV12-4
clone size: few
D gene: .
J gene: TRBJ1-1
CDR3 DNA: TGTGCCAGTTATCTCTCAGGGAGGCAGATTAGTGAGGCTTTCTTT
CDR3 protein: CASYLSGRQISEAFF

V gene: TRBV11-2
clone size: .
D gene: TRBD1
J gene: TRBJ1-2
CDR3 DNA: TGTGCCAGCAGCCAGGGACAGGGATATGATGGCTACACCTTC
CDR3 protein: CASSQGQGYDGYTF

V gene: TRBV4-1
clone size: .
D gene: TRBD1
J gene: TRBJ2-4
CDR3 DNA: TGCGCCAGCAGCCAAGTGGCCGGACAGGGTCTAAACATTCAGTACTTC
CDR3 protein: CASSQVAGQGLNIQYF

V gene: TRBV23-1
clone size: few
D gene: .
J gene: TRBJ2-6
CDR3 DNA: TGCGCCAGCAGTCATAGGAGCAGGAGTTGGGGGGCCAACGTCCTGACTTTC
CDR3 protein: CASSHRSRSWGANVLTF

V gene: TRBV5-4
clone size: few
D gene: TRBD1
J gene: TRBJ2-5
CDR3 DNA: TGTGCCAGCAGCTTGCCGTCGGACAGGGGGCTGGAGACCCAGTACTTC
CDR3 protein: CASSLPSDRGLETQYF

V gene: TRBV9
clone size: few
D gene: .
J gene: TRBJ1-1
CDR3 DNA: TGTGCCAGCAGCGCCGACCTTTTGCTAACTGAAGCTTTCTTT
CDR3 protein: CASSADLLLTEAFF

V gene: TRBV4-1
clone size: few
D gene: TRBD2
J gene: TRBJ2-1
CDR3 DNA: TGCGCCAGCAGCCAGGGACTAGCTCGATACAATGAGCAGTTCTTC
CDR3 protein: CASSQGLARYNEQFF

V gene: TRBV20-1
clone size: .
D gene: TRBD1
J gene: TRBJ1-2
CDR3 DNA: TGCAGTGCTCACCCCGCGGGACAGGGGGTCGGCTACACCTTC
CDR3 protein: CSAHPAGQGVGYTF

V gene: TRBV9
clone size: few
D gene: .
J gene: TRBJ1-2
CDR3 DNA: TGTGCCAGCAGCGTAGGGGACCTGAACTATGGCTACACCTTC
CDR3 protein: CASSVGDLNYGYTF

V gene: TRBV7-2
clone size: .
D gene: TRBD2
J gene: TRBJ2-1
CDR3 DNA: TGTGCCAGCAGCCCGCCCAGACTAGCGGGGGGTATTGAGCAGTTCTTC
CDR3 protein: CASSPPRLAGGIEQFF

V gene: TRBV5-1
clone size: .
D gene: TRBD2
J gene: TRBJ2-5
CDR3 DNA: TGCGCCAGCAGCTTGGCCTCAAGCGGGGGGGTTTCAGAGACCCAGTACTTC
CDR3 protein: CASSLASSGGVSETQYF

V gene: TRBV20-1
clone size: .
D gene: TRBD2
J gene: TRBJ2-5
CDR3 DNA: TGCAGTGCTAGCGGGGGGGCGGGCTTGGAGACCCAGTACTTC
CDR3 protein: CSASGGAGLETQYF

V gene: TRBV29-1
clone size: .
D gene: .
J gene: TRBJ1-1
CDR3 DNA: TGCAGCGTTGGCAGTAACACTGAAGCTTTCTTT
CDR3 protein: CSVGSNTEAFF

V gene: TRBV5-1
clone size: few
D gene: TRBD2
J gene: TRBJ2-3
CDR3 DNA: TGCGCCAGCAGCTCTGGGACTAGCGGGGGACTAGGCACAGATACGCAGTATTTT
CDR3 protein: CASSSGTSGGLGTDTQYF

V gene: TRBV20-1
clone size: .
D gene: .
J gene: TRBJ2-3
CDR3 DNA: TGCAGTGCTCCGCGGGGCCTCACAGATACGCAGTATTTT
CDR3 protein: CSAPRGLTDTQYF

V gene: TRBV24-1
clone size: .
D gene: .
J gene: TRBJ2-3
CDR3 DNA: TGTGCCACCAGTGTAGGGGGGGGGAGCACAGATACGCAGTATTTT
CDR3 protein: CATSVGGGSTDTQYF

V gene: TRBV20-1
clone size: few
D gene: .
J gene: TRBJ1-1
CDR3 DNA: TGCAGTGCTGTCCGTTTTCCCGGGGCCTCCGAAGCTTTCTTT
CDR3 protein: CSAVRFPGASEAFF

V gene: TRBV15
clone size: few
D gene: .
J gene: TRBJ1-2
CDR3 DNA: TGTGCCACCAGCAGACCACCGGACACCCACAACTTCTTC
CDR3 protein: CATSRPPDTHNFF

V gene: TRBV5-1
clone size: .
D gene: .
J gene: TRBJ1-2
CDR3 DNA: TGCGCCAGCAGGCTCCTTCGGAACTATGGCTACACCTTC
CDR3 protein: CASRLLRNYGYTF

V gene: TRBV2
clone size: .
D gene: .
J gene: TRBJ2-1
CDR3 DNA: TGTGCCAGCAGTGAAGAGGGGCTATACAATGAGCAGTTCTTC
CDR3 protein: CASSEEGLYNEQFF

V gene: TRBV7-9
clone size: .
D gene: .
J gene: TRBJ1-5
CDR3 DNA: TGTGCCAGCAGCTTAGCGGGGACTAGCAATCAGCCCCAGCATTTT
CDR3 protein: CASSLAGTSNQPQHF

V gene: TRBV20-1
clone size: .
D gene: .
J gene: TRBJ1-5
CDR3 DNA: TGCAGTGTGGCAGGGACGAGGGATCAGCCCCAGCATTTT
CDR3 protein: CSVAGTRDQPQHF

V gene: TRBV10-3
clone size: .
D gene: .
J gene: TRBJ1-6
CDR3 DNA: TGTGCCGCCCGCACCCGTGATAATTCACCCCTCCACTTT
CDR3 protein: CAARTRDNSPLHF

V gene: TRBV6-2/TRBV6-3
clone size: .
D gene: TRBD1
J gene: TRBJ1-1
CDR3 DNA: TGTGCCAGCAGTGGACAGGTGTTAATGAACACTGAAGCTTTCTTT
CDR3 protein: CASSGQVLMNTEAFF

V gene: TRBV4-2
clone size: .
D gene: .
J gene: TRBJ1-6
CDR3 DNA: TGTGCCAGCAGCCCGAGCGGCAGCCGCTCCTATAATTCACCCCTCCACTTT
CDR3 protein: CASSPSGSRSYNSPLHF

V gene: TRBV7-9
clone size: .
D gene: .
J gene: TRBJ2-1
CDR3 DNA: TGTGCCAGCAGCCTAGGTCGGACGGGACGGTTTGAGTATGAGCAGTTCTTC
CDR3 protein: CASSLGRTGRFEYEQFF

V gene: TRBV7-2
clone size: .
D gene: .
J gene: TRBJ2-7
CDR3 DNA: TGTGCCAGCAGCTCCCGAGTTCGGTCCGACGAGCAGTACTTC
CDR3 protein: CASSSRVRSDEQYF

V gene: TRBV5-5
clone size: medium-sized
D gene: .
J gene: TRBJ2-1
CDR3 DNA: TGTGCCAGCAACCTAGCTTGGGGATCTCATGAGCAGTTCTTC
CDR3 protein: CASNLAWGSHEQFF

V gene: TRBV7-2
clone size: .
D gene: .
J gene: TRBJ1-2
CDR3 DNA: TGTGCCAGCAGCTTAGGGGTGACTCCCCCTAACTATGGCTACACCTTC
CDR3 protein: CASSLGVTPPNYGYTF

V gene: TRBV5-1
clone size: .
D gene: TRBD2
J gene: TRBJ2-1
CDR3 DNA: TGCGCCAGCAGCCCGTTAGCGGGTCCCCGGGAGCAGTTCTTC
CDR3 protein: CASSPLAGPREQFF

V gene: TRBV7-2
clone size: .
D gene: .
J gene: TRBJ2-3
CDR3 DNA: TGTGCCAGCAGCTCCCGGTTAGGGGACTTACACACAGATACGCAGTATTTT
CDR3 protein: CASSSRLGDLHTDTQYF

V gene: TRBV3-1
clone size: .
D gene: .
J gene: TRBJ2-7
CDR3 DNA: TGTGCCAGCAGCCTCCACGCCGGGACTCGAGCCTACGAGCAGTACTTC
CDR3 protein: CASSLHAGTRAYEQYF

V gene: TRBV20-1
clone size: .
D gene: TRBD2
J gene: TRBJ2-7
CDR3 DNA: TGCAGTGCTAGAGCTTCTAGCGGGGTTTACGAGCAGTACTTC
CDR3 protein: CSARASSGVYEQYF

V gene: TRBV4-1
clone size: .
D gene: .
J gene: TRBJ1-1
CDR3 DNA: TGCGCCAGCAGCCAAGAGGGAGGGGGCACTGAAGCTTTCTTT
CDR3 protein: CASSQEGGGTEAFF

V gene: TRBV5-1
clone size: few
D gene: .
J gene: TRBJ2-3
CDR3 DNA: TGCGCCAGCAGTACGGCCCTTAGCACAGATACGCAGTATTTT
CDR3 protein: CASSTALSTDTQYF

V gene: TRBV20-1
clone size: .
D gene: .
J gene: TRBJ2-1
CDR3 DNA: TGCAGTGCTAGAGATGCTAACTACAATGAGCAGTTCTTC
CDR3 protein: CSARDANYNEQFF

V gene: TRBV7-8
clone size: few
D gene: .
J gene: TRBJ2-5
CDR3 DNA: TGTGCCAGCAGCTTACTGCGGTCCTACCCTAGCAGGCCGCAAGAGACCCAGTACTTC
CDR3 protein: CASSLLRSYPSRPQETQYF

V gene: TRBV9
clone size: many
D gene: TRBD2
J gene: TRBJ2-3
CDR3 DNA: TGTGCCAGCAGCCACAGCGGGGGCACAGATACGCAGTATTTT
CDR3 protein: CASSHSGGTDTQYF

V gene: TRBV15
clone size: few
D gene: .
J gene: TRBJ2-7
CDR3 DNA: TGTGCCACCAGCAGTTTCAGGGGATCCTACGAGCAGTACTTC
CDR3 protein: CATSSFRGSYEQYF

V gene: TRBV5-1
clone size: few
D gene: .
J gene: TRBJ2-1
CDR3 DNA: TGCGCCAGCAGCCCGGTGGCGACAGGTGGAGCCTACAATGAGCAGTTCTTC
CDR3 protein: CASSPVATGGAYNEQFF

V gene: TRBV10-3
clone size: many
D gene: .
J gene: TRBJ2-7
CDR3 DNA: TGTGCCATCGGGTCAGGGAACTACGAGCAGTACTTC
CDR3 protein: CAIGSGNYEQYF

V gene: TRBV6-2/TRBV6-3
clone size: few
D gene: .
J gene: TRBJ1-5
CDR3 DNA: TGTGCCAGCCTTCTCGCGGGGGCGGATAGCAATCAGCCCCAGCATTTT
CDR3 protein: CASLLAGADSNQPQHF

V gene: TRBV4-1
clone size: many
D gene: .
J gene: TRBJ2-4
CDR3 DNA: TGCGCCAGCAGCCAGGAGGGGGTGGCCAAAAACATTCAGTACTTC
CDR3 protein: CASSQEGVAKNIQYF

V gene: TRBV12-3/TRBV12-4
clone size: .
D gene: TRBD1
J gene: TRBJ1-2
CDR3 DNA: TGTGCCAGCAGCTCTCCGGGACAGATGGGCTATGGCTACACCTTC
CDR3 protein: CASSSPGQMGYGYTF

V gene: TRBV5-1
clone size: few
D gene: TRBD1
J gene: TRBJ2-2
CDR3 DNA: TGCGCCAGCAGCATAGGTCCCGGGACAGGGGCCGGGGAGCTGTTTTTT
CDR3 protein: CASSIGPGTGAGELFF

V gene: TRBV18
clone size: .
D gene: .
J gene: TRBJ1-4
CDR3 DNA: TGTGCCAGCTCCCGTGCAAGCGAAAAACTGTTTTTT
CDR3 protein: CASSRASEKLFF

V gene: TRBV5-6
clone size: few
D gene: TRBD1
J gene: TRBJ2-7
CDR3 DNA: TGTGCCAGCAGTTATGCTGACAGGGGCGTCTCCTACGAGCAGTACTTC
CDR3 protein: CASSYADRGVSYEQYF

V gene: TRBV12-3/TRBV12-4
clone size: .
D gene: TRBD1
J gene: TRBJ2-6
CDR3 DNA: TGTGCCAGCAGCAAGACAGGGTCTGGGGCCAACGTCCTGACTTTC
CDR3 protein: CASSKTGSGANVLTF